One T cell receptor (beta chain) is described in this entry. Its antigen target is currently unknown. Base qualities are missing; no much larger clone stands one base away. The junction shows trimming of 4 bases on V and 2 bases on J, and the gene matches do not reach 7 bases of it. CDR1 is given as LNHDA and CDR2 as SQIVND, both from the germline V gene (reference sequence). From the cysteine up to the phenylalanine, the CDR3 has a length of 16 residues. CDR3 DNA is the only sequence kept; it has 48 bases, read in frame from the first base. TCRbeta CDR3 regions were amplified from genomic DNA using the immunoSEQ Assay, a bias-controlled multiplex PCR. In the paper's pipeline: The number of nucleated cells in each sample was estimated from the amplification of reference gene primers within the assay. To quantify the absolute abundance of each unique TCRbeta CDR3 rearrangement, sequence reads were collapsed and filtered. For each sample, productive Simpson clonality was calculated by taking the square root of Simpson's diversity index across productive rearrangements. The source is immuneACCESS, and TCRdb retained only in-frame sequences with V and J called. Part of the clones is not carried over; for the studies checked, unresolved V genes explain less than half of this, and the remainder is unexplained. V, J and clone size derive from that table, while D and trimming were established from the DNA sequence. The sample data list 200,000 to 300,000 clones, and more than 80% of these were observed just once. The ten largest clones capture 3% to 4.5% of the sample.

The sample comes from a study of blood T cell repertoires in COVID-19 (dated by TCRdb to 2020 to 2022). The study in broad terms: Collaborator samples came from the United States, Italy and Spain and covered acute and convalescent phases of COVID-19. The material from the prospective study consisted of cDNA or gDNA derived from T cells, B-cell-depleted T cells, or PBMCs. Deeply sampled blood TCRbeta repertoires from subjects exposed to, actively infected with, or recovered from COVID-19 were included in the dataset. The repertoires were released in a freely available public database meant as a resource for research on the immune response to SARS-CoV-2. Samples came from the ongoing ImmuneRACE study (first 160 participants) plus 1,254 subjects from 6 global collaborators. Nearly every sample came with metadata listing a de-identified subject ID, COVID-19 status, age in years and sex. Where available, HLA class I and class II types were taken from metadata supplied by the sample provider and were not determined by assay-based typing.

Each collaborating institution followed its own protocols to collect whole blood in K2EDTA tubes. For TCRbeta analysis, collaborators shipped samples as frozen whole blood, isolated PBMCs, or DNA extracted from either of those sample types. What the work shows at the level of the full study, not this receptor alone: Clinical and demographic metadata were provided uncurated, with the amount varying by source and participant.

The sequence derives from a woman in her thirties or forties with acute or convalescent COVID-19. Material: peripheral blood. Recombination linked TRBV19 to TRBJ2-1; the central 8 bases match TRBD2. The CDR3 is CASSKKRGPPYNEQFF. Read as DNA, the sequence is TGTGCCAGTAGTAAAAAGCGGGGGCCGCCCTACAATGAGCAGTTCTTC.